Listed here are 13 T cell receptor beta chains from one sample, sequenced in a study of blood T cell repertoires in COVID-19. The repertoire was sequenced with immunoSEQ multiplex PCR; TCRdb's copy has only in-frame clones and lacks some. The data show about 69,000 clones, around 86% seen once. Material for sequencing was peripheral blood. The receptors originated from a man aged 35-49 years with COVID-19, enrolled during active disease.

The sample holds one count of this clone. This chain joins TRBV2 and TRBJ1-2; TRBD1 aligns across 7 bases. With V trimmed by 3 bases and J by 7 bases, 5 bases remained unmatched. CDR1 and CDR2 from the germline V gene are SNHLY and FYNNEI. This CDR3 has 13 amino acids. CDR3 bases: TGTGCCAGCAGTGAGAGGACAGGCGGTGGCTACACCTTC. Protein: CASSERTGGGYTF.

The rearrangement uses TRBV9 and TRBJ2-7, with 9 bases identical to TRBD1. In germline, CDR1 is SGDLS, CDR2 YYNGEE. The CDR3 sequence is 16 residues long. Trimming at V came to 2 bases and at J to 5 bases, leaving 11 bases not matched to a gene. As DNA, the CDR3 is TGTGCCAGCAGCGTCAGTAACAGGGACAGGGACCACGAGCAGTACTTC. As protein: CASSVSNRDRDHEQYF. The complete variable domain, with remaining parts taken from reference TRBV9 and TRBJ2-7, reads DSGVTQTPKHLITATGQRVTLRCSPRSGDLSVYWYQQSLDQGLQFLIQYYNGEERAKGNILERFSAQQFPDLHSELNLSSLELGDSALYFCASSVSNRDRDHEQYFGPGTRLTVT.

The CDR3 DNA follows: TGTGCCATCAACTCGCCGGGACAGGGAGGCACTGAAGCTTTCTTT. The encoded protein is CAINSPGQGGTEAFF. This chain links TRBV10-3 with TRBJ1-1; 9 bases are shared with TRBD1. Germline loops: CDR1 ENHRY, CDR2 SYGVKD. CDR3 size: 15 residues. V was clipped by 7 bases and J by 4 bases; unmatched bases: 10.

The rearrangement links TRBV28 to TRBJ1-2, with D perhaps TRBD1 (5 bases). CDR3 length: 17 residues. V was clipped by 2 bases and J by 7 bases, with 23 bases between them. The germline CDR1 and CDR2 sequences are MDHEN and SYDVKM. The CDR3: CASSLSGERGSYRGYTF. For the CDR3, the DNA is TGTGCCAGCAGTTTAAGTGGAGAGCGGGGGAGTTATCGTGGCTACACCTTC.

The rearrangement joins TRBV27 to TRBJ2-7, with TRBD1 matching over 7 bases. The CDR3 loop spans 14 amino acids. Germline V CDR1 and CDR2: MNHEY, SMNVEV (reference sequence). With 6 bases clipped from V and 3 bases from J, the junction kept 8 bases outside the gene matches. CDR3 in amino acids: CASSRPGQFYEQYF. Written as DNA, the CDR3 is TGTGCCAGCAGCCGACCGGGACAGTTCTACGAGCAGTACTTC.

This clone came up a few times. The CDR3 region is CAFRGGPKQFF. CDR3 sequence (DNA): TGTGCCTTCCGCGGGGGCCCGAAGCAGTTCTTC. The rearrangement links TRBV7-9 to TRBJ2-1, with D tentatively TRBD2 (7 bases). This CDR3 is built from 11 residues. Germline CDR1 and CDR2: SEHNR and FQNEAQ (reference sequence). V lost 11 bases, J lost 11 bases, and 16 bases lay in between.

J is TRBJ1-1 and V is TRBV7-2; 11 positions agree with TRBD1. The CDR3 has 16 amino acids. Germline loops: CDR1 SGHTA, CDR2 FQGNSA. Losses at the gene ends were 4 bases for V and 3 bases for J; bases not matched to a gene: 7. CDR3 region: CASSSGQGVVDTEAFF. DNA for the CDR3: TGTGCCAGCAGCTCGGGACAGGGGGTGGTTGACACTGAAGCTTTCTTT. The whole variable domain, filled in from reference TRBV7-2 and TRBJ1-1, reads GAGVSQSPSNKVTEKGKDVELRCDPISGHTALYWYRQSLGQGLEFLIYFQGNSAPDKSGLPSDRFSAERTGGSVSTLTIQRTQQEDSAVYLCASSSGQGVVDTEAFFGQGTRLTVV.

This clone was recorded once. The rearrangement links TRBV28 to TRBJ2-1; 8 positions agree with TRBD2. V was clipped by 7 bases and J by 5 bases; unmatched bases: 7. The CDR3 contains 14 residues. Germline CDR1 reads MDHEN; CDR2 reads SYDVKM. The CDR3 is CASNLSGGDNEQFF. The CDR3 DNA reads TGTGCCAGCAACTTAAGCGGGGGAGACAATGAGCAGTTCTTC.

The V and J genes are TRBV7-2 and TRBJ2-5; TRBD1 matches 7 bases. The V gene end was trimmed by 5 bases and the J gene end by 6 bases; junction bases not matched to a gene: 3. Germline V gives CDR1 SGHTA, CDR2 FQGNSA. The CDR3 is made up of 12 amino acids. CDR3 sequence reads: CASSPRGQTQYF. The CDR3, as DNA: TGTGCCAGCAGCCCAAGGGGGCAGACCCAGTACTTC.

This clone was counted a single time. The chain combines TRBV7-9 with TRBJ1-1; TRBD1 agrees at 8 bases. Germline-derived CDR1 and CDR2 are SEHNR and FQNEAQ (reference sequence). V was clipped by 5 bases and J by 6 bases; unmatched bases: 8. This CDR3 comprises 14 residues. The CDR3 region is CASSGRQGQAEAFF. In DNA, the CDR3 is TGTGCCAGCAGCGGGCGACAGGGACAGGCTGAAGCTTTCTTT.

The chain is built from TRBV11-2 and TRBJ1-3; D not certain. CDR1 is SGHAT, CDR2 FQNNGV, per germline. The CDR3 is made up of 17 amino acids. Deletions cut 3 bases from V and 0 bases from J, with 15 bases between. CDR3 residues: CASSFLRGRSSGNTIYF. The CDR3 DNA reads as TGTGCCAGCAGCTTCTTGCGGGGTCGAAGCTCTGGAAACACCATATATTTT.

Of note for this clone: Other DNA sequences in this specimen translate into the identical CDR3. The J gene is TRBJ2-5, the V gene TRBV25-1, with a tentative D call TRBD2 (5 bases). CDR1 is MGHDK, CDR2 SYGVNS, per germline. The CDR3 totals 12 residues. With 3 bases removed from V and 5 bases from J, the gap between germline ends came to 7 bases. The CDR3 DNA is TGTGCCAGCAGTGAGCCGGGGGAGACCCAGTACTTC. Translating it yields CASSEPGETQYF.

CDR3 loop: CASQTRGTGINYGYTF. CDR3 sequence (DNA): TGTGCCAGTCAAACCCGGGGGACAGGAATTAACTATGGCTACACCTTC. This sequence joins TRBV19 and TRBJ1-2; 8 nucleotides align to TRBD1. The germline gives CDR1 LNHDA, CDR2 SQIVND (reference sequence). With 8 bases clipped from V and 1 base from J, the junction kept 12 bases outside the gene matches. The CDR3 length is 16 residues.